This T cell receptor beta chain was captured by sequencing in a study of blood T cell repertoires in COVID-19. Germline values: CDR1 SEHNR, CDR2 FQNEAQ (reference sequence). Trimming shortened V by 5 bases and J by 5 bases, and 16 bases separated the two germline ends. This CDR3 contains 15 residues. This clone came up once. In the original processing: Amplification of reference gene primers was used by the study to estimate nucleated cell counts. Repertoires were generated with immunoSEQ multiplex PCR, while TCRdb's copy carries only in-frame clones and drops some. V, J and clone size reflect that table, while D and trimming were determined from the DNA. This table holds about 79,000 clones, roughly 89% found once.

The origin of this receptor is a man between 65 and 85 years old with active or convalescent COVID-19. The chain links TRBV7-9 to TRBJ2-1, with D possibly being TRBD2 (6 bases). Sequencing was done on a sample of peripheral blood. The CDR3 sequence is CASSPWVAANNEQFF. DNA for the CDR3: TGTGCCAGCAGCCCATGGGTAGCGGCAAACAATGAGCAGTTCTTC.